The rows below give T cell receptor beta chains drawn from one sample of a study of cytomegalovirus exposure and HLA in healthy donors. TCRdb's copy holds only in-frame clones and misses some; the assay was immunoSEQ multiplex PCR. Here the sample spans approximately 170,000 clones, 65% to 80% being singletons. The sequencing sample was made of PBMCs. The origin of the receptors is a woman in her 40s in good health and CMV-seropositive. Both conserved end residues are part of each CDR3. The D gene is left open where the match is weak. Not all rows give a size; the values are once, few, many and, for expanded clones, a class.

j_call d_call v_call clone_size cdr3_nt cdr3_aa
TRBJ2-7 TRBD1 TRBV30 . TGTGCCTGCCTGCGGAACAGGGGCCACGAGCAGTACTTC CACLRNRGHEQYF
TRBJ1-2 TRBD1 TRBV29-1 . TGCAGCGTTGATGACCTGGGACAGGGCTATGGCTACACCTTC CSVDDLGQGYGYTF
TRBJ2-1 TRBD1 TRBV19 . TGTGCCAGTAGTATTGGACAGGAGACCTACAATGAGCAGTTCTTC CASSIGQETYNEQFF
TRBJ2-4 . TRBV2 . TGTGCCAGCACCCCACCGACCGGGGGTCTAGCCAAAAACATTCAGTACTTC CASTPPTGGLAKNIQYF
TRBJ1-1 . TRBV29-1 many TGCAGCGTTGAAGATCAGTGGAGCGTAAAAGCTTTCTTT CSVEDQWSVKAFF
TRBJ2-6 . TRBV7-2 . TGCGCCAGCAGCCAAGTACGTAGCGTAACCGGGGCCAACGTCCTGACTTTC CASSQVRSVTGANVLTF
TRBJ2-2 . TRBV7-8 . TGTGCCAGCAGCCAAACAGCAGGGTCCACCGGGGAGCTGTTTTTT CASSQTAGSTGELFF
TRBJ2-7 . TRBV11-2 . TGTGCCAGCAGCTTAGACGGACAAACCTACGAGCAGTACTTC CASSLDGQTYEQYF
TRBJ2-5 . TRBV9 . TGTGCCAGCAGCGCCCTCCTGGGACACCCAAGTGAGACCCAGTACTTC CASSALLGHPSETQYF
TRBJ1-4 . TRBV19 . TGTGCCAGTAGTCTCTCGGGAATCTATGAAAAACTGTTTTTT CASSLSGIYEKLFF
TRBJ2-7 TRBD1 TRBV7-9 . TGTTCCAGCAGCGGCACCGCCGGGACAGAGGCTAGTGTGCAGTACTTC CSSSGTAGTEASVQYF
TRBJ1-1 . TRBV6-5 . TGTGCCACCCAAACCAGGAACACTGAAGCTTTCTTT CATQTRNTEAFF
TRBJ2-7 TRBD1 TRBV7-3 . TGTGCCAGCAGCTTAAGCTTTGGGACAGGGGCCGAGCAGTACTTC CASSLSFGTGAEQYF
TRBJ2-5 TRBD2 TRBV2 . TGTGCCAGCAGTCCCCCCGGGACTAGTGAGGAGACCCAGTACTTC CASSPPGTSEETQYF
TRBJ1-4 . TRBV28 . TGTGCCAGCAGTTTATTGACAGCAAATGAAAAACTGTTTTTT CASSLLTANEKLFF
TRBJ2-2 . TRBV7-6 . TGTGCCAGCAGCTCCAATGGAGCCACCGGGGAGCTGCTTTTT CASSSNGATGELLF
TRBJ2-7 TRBD2 TRBV19 . TGTGCCAGTAGTACGGGACTAAGCGACGAGCAGTACTTC CASSTGLSDEQYF
TRBJ1-6 TRBD1 TRBV27 . TGTGCCAGCAACTCCCGGGACAGGAGTAATTCACCCCTCCACTTT CASNSRDRSNSPLHF
TRBJ1-1 . TRBV7-2 . TGTGCCAGCAGGTATACCAGGGCCACTGAAGCTTTCTTT CASRYTRATEAFF
TRBJ1-1 TRBD1 TRBV9 once TGTGCCAGCAGCGTGGCAGGGGGCTTCACTGAAGCTTTCTTT CASSVAGGFTEAFF
TRBJ1-1 . TRBV19 . TGTGCCAGTAGCAGCGGAGGGGAACGGAACACTGAAGCTTTCTTT CASSSGGERNTEAFF
TRBJ2-6 . TRBV9 . TGTGCCAGCAGCCCGGGTTATTCTGGGGCCAACGTCCTGACTTTC CASSPGYSGANVLTF
TRBJ2-3 TRBD2 TRBV9 . TGTGCCAGCAGCGTAGCTAGCGGGGGGGTGGATACGCAGTATTTT CASSVASGGVDTQYF
TRBJ1-2 TRBD1 TRBV4-2 . TGTGCCAGCAGCCAAGATCCCCAGGACAGGGGACTTGGCTACACCTTC CASSQDPQDRGLGYTF
TRBJ1-5 TRBD1 TRBV28 . TGTGCCAGCAGCCCCTCGGGACAGGGTACCGGTTGGAGCAATCAGCCCCAGCATTTT CASSPSGQGTGWSNQPQHF
TRBJ2-7 . TRBV27 . TGTGCCAGCAGTTTCGGCGAGCAGTACTTC CASSFGEQYF
TRBJ2-2 . TRBV10-3 . TGTGCCACGAAAGGGGGGGAAAACACCGGGGAGCTGTTTTTT CATKGGENTGELFF
TRBJ1-1 TRBD1 TRBV13 . TGTGCCAGCGACGTGTACTCGACAGGGCGGACCTGGAACACTGAAGCTTTCTTT CASDVYSTGRTWNTEAFF
TRBJ2-7 . TRBV4-3 . TGCGCCAGCAGCCAGTCCCCAGGGGGGTACGAGGAGCAGTACTTC CASSQSPGGYEEQYF
TRBJ2-5 . TRBV5-1 once TGCGCCAGCAGCTTGTCCAGGGGAAAAGGAGAGACCCAGTACTTC CASSLSRGKGETQYF
TRBJ1-5 TRBD1 TRBV7-9 . TGTGCCAGCAGCTTGGGACAGGGCAGCAATCAGCCCCAGCATTTT CASSLGQGSNQPQHF
TRBJ2-4 . TRBV28 once TGTGCCAGCAAGGAGGGAAACATTCAGTACTTC CASKEGNIQYF
TRBJ1-3 . TRBV7-9 once TGTGCCAGCATCTACACAGGGGGAAACACCATATATTTT CASIYTGGNTIYF
TRBJ1-4 . TRBV7-5 . TGTGCCAGAAGCCGTAACCGGGGGGAAAAACTGTTTTTT CARSRNRGEKLFF
TRBJ1-2 . TRBV30 . TGTGCCTGGAGTGTCCCGAACAGGGTACGGCTCTATGGCTACACCTTC CAWSVPNRVRLYGYTF
TRBJ2-3 TRBD1 TRBV7-2 . TGTGCCAGCAGTCCCAGCCGGACAGGGGAGGGTGATACGCAGTATTTT CASSPSRTGEGDTQYF
TRBJ1-5 . TRBV9 . TGTGCCAGCAGCGTCGGGGGGGTCGGGCCCCAGCATTTT CASSVGGVGPQHF
TRBJ2-3 . TRBV6-1 . TGTGCCAGCGCACGGGGGTGGACAGATACGCAGTATTTT CASARGWTDTQYF
TRBJ1-1 . TRBV28 . TGTGCCAGCTTCCGAAGCGGTAACTCCTACACTGAAGCTTTCTTT CASFRSGNSYTEAFF
TRBJ1-2 . TRBV7-8 . TGTGCCAGCAGCTTAGGAGGCAGGGTTTATGGCTACACCTTC CASSLGGRVYGYTF
TRBJ1-4 . TRBV6-1 . TGTGCCAGCAGTAACCTGGTCGGTGAAAAACTGTTTTTT CASSNLVGEKLFF
TRBJ2-1 TRBD2 TRBV5-1 . TGCGCCAGCAGCCCCGCGCGGGGACTAGCGAAAGACAATGAGCAGTTCTTC CASSPARGLAKDNEQFF